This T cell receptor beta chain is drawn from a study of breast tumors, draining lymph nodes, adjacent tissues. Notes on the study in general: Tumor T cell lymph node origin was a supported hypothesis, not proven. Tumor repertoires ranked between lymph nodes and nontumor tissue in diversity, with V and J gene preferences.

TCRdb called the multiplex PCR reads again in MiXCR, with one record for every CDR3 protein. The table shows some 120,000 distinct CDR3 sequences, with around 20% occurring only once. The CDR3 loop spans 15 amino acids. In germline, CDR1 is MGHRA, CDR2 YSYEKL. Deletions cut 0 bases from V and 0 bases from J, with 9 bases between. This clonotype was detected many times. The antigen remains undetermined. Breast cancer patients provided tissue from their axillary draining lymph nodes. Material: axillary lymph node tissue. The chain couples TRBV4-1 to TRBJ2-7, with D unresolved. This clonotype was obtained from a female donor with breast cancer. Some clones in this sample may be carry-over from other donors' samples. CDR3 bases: TGCGCCAGCAGCCAAGATCGAGAAACCTCCTACGAGCAGTACTTC. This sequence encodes CASSQDRETSYEQYF.